Presented here are 30 T cell receptor beta chains from one specimen sequenced in a study of blood T cell repertoires in COVID-19. Using immunoSEQ multiplex PCR, the repertoire was profiled, and TCRdb retains in-frame clones only, with some absent. The repertoire holds 230,000 or so clones, with approximately 80% as singletons. The sample taken for sequencing was peripheral blood. These receptors were collected from a woman in her 40s who had recovered from COVID-19.

This clone was observed a single time. The gene calls are TRBV6-1 and TRBJ2-1; D is uncertain. CDR1 is MNHNS and CDR2 is SASEGT in the germline V gene. The germline V and J ends were trimmed by 1 base and 0 bases, with 7 bases remaining between them. This CDR3 has 15 amino acids. In DNA, the CDR3 is TGTGCCAGCAGTGAAGGATTGAGCTCCTACAATGAGCAGTTCTTC. It is translated as CASSEGLSSYNEQFF.

The genes are TRBV5-1 and TRBJ2-7, with TRBD1 matching over 8 bases. The V and J ends lost 4 bases and 5 bases, in that order; junction bases with no gene match: 8. The CDR3 extends over 14 amino acids. CDR1 SGHRS and CDR2 YFSETQ come from the germline V gene. CDR3 DNA sequence: TGCGCCAGCAGCACCGGGACAGGTCTTAACGAGCAGTACTTC. Translating it yields CASSTGTGLNEQYF.

The chain links TRBV4-1 to TRBJ2-7; 7 bases are shared with TRBD2. The length of the CDR3 is 15 residues. The J segment lost 3 bases and the V segment lost 0 bases, leaving 5 bases of the junction unmatched. In germline, CDR1 is MGHRA, CDR2 YSYEKL. The CDR3 DNA reads as TGCGCCAGCAGCCAAGACGGGAGGCCAGACTACGAGCAGTACTTC. This gives the protein CASSQDGRPDYEQYF.

V and J are TRBV11-1 and TRBJ1-1; D unclear. The germline V and J ends were trimmed by 3 bases and 4 bases, with 9 bases remaining between them. Germline V gene sequence: CDR1 SGHAT, CDR2 FQDESV (reference sequence). The CDR3 covers 13 residues. The CDR3 reads CASSLPFGTEAFF. Here the CDR3 DNA reads TGTGCCAGCAGCTTGCCTTTCGGCACTGAAGCTTTCTTT.

CDR3 nucleotides: TGTGCCAGCAGGGGAGACCTTAATTCACCCCTCCACTTT. It yields the protein CASRGDLNSPLHF. The V call is TRBV6-6, the J call TRBJ1-6, with D uncertain. Germline V gene data show CDR1 as MNHNY and CDR2 as SVGAGI (reference sequence). V was cut by 6 bases and J by 6 bases, with 9 bases left in between. The CDR3 sequence is 13 residues long.

The gene calls are TRBV27 and TRBJ2-3, with D possibly being TRBD1 (6 bases). The germline V and J ends were trimmed by 7 bases and 1 base, with 18 bases remaining between them. This CDR3 has 16 amino acids. CDR1 is MNHEY, CDR2 SMNVEV, per germline (reference sequence). The chain's CDR3 is CASTPSAGVGTDTQYF. The DNA for the CDR3 is TGTGCCAGCACCCCATCCGCAGGGGTGGGCACAGATACGCAGTATTTT.

In nucleotides, the CDR3 is TGTGCCAGCAGTACAAGGGGTATCCACGAGCAGTACTTC. This gives the protein CASSTRGIHEQYF. The J gene is TRBJ2-7, the V gene TRBV12-3 or TRBV12-4, with D perhaps matching TRBD1 (5 bases). The CDR3 sequence is 13 residues long. V was pared by 5 bases and J by 5 bases, with 13 bases between.

The chain combines TRBV7-3 with TRBJ2-3; 7 nucleotides line up with TRBD2. The V gene end was trimmed by 5 bases and the J gene end by 2 bases; junction bases not matched to a gene: 7. The length of the CDR3 is 15 residues. Looked up from germline, CDR1 is SGHTA and CDR2 is FQGTGA. The CDR3: CASSITSEPTDTQYF. In DNA, the CDR3 is TGTGCCAGCAGCATCACTAGCGAACCCACAGATACGCAGTATTTT.

This sequence joins TRBV7-2 and TRBJ2-5, with 7 bases matching TRBD1. V shed 5 bases, J shed 2 bases, and the junction held 11 bases outside the gene matches. The CDR3 has 16 residues. CDR1 and CDR2 from the germline V gene are SGHTA and FQGNSA. This CDR3 is CASSPTGVSVQETQYF. The CDR3 DNA sequence: TGTGCCAGCAGCCCCACAGGGGTTTCCGTACAAGAGACCCAGTACTTC.

In nucleotides, the CDR3 is TGTGCCAGCAGCCCCAACTCCGGAAACACCATATATTTT. It specifies CASSPNSGNTIYF. The V call is TRBV9, the J call TRBJ1-3; D remains ambiguous. The ends were cut back, 4 bases at V and 4 bases at J, with 9 bases in the middle. Germline assignment: CDR1 SGDLS and CDR2 YYNGEE. This CDR3 comprises 13 residues.

The gene calls are TRBV10-3 and TRBJ2-5, with TRBD2 matching over 8 bases. V was pared by 6 bases and J by 4 bases, with 4 bases of the junction left unmatched. This CDR3 comprises 13 residues. CDR1 ENHRY and CDR2 SYGVKD come from the germline V gene. This CDR3 is CAISLTSGETQYF. CDR3 DNA sequence: TGTGCCATCAGCCTTACTAGCGGAGAGACCCAGTACTTC.

This rearrangement joins TRBV6-7 to TRBJ2-7; 8 bases fit TRBD1. TRBV6-7 is flagged as an ORF with uncertain function. The length of the CDR3 is 15 residues. Trimming at V came to 2 bases and at J to 2 bases, leaving 5 bases not matched to a gene. CDR3 loop: CASSYPGQETYEQYF. Written as DNA, the CDR3 is TGTGCCAGCAGTTACCCGGGACAGGAGACCTACGAGCAGTACTTC.

The chain uses TRBV20-1 and TRBJ2-5; 7 bases map to TRBD2. The germline gives CDR1 DFQATT, CDR2 SNEGSKA (reference sequence). The CDR3 sequence is 17 residues long. Unmatched junction bases numbered 13, after V lost 3 bases and J lost 0 bases. The chain's CDR3 is CSASTPAMGGDQETQYF. CDR3 nucleotides: TGCAGTGCTAGTACGCCCGCCATGGGAGGGGACCAAGAGACCCAGTACTTC.

The chain recombines TRBV5-1 with TRBJ2-5; D call uncertain. Trimming removed 4 bases from V and 4 bases from J, with 14 bases in between. Germline V gives CDR1 SGHRS, CDR2 YFSETQ. The CDR3 is 14 amino acids. CDR3 DNA: TGCGCCAGCAGCCGCCATAGCCGGTTAGAGACCCAGTACTTC. This codes for CASSRHSRLETQYF. Combining the CDR3 with reference TRBV5-1 and TRBJ2-5 gives the whole variable domain KAGVTQTPRYLIKTRGQQVTLSCSPISGHRSVSWYQQTPGQGLQFLFEYFSETQRNKGNFPGRFSGRQFSNSRSEMNVSTLELGDSALYLCASSRHSRLETQYFGPGTRLLVL.

The V and J genes are TRBV19 and TRBJ1-6; 9 nucleotides align to TRBD1. Unmatched junction bases numbered 4, after V lost 6 bases and J lost 10 bases. Looked up from germline, CDR1 is LNHDA and CDR2 is SQIVND (reference sequence). The CDR3 is 13 residues long. This CDR3 is CASSAGQGSPLHF. CDR3 DNA: TGTGCCAGTAGCGCGGGACAGGGATCACCCCTCCACTTT.

The chain is built from TRBV5-5 and TRBJ2-3; 7 bases are a match to TRBD2. The germline V gene encodes CDR1 SGHKS and CDR2 YYEKEE (reference sequence). The V gene end was trimmed by 2 bases and the J gene end by 0 bases; junction bases not matched to a gene: 3. The CDR3 is 15 residues long. CDR3 sequence (DNA): TGTGCCAGCAGCTTTTACGGGGGGAGCACAGATACGCAGTATTTT. This translates into CASSFYGGSTDTQYF.

This clone was recorded once. The V gene is TRBV20-1, the J gene TRBJ1-6; D perhaps matches TRBD1 (5 bases). V lost 3 bases and J lost 9, with 6 bases in between. In germline, CDR1 is DFQATT, CDR2 SNEGSKA (reference sequence). This CDR3 region has 11 residues. CDR3 amino acids: CSARGGSPLHF. The CDR3 region has the DNA TGCAGTGCTAGGGGGGGTTCACCCCTCCACTTT.

This sequence joins TRBV7-8 and TRBJ2-7; 9 bases agree with TRBD1. The V and J ends lost 5 bases and 3 bases, in that order; junction bases with no gene match: 20. The germline V gene encodes CDR1 SGHVS and CDR2 FQNEAQ. The CDR3 is 19 residues long. Written as DNA, the CDR3 is TGTGCCAGCAGCAGTAGCATTCCCTTTCAAACAGGGGGCGACTACGAGCAGTACTTC. This codes for CASSSSIPFQTGGDYEQYF.

The genes are TRBV12-5 and TRBJ1-2; TRBD1 aligns across 7 bases. The CDR3 is 13 amino acids. V lost 2 bases and J lost 5; bases outside the gene matches: 2. The germline V gene has CDR1 LGHNT and CDR2 FRNRAP. The CDR3 coding sequence is TGTGCTAGTGGTTTGCTCAGGGGGTATGGCTACACCTTC. It is translated as CASGLLRGYGYTF.

This rearrangement joins TRBV11-3 to TRBJ2-3; 13 bases line up with TRBD2. V was pared by 4 bases and J by 2 bases, with 6 bases of the junction left unmatched. This CDR3 has 17 residues. The V gene's germline CDR1 is SGHNT and CDR2 YENEEA. The CDR3 DNA follows: TGTGCCAGCAGCTCCCGGACTAGCGGGGGCTCCACAGATACGCAGTATTTT. Protein product: CASSSRTSGGSTDTQYF.

This clone was seen once. V gene TRBV2 combines with J gene TRBJ2-2, with 8 bases lining up with TRBD1. The V segment lost 0 bases and the J segment 1 base; nucleotides outside the gene matches: 4. From germline, CDR1 is SNHLY and CDR2 FYNNEI. The CDR3 totals 17 residues. The CDR3 reads CASSEAQGTGNTGELFF. The CDR3 DNA sequence: TGTGCCAGCAGTGAAGCACAGGGGACAGGGAACACCGGGGAGCTGTTTTTT. The complete variable domain, with remaining parts taken from reference TRBV2 and TRBJ2-2, reads EPEVTQTPSHQVTQMGQEVILRCVPISNHLYFYWYRQILGQKVEFLVSFYNNEISEKSEIFDDQFSVERPDGSNFTLKIRSTKLEDSAMYFCASSEAQGTGNTGELFFGEGSRLTVL.

The J gene is TRBJ1-1, the V gene TRBV30, with D maybe TRBD1 (5 bases). Trimming removed 2 bases at V and 11 bases at J, with 12 bases between. CDR1 and CDR2 from the germline V gene are GTSNPN and SVGIG (reference sequence). CDR3 size: 11 residues. In DNA, the CDR3 is TGTGCCTGGAGTAGGCAGGGCGAGGCTTTCTTT. The encoded protein is CAWSRQGEAFF.

This clone was observed a handful of times. The chain recombines TRBV5-8 with TRBJ2-2; TRBD1 matches at 9 bases. Germline CDR1 SGHTS, CDR2 YDEGEE. The CDR3 loop spans 17 amino acids. V shed 2 bases, J shed 6 bases, and the junction held 11 bases outside the gene matches. CDR3 sequence: CASSLETGTGYSGELFF. Here the CDR3 DNA reads TGTGCCAGCAGCTTAGAGACCGGGACAGGGTATTCCGGGGAGCTGTTTTTT.

V and J are TRBV3-1 (or the pseudogene TRBV3-2) and TRBJ2-3; 13 nucleotides match TRBD2. With 4 bases clipped from V and 3 bases from J, the junction kept 10 bases outside the gene matches. The germline gives CDR1 LGHDT, CDR2 YNNKEL (reference sequence). The CDR3 is 18 residues long. CDR3 amino acids: CASSPDSGTSGETDTQYF. The CDR3 bases are TGTGCCAGCAGCCCAGATTCCGGGACTAGCGGGGAAACAGATACGCAGTATTTT.

The chain carries TRBV5-1 and TRBJ2-7, with unresolved D. The CDR3 totals 17 residues. Germline V CDR1 and CDR2: SGHRS, YFSETQ. The V gene lost 0 bases and the J gene lost 3 bases, with 19 bases spanning the gap. DNA of the CDR3: TGCGCCAGCAGCTTGGATCTACAGAACAATGTCCACTACGAGCAGTACTTC. Its translation is CASSLDLQNNVHYEQYF.

Here the CDR3 reads CATSPGGAEQYF. The CDR3 region has the DNA TGTGCCACCAGCCCTGGGGGCGCCGAGCAGTACTTC. The rearrangement uses TRBV15 and TRBJ2-7; tentatively, D is TRBD1 (6 bases). CDR1 and CDR2 (germline): LNHNV, YYDKDF (reference sequence). CDR3 length equals 12 residues. V dropped 5 bases and J dropped 6 bases, with 11 bases sitting between them.

The chain employs TRBV10-3 and TRBJ2-5; possibly TRBD1 for D (6 bases). V gave up 7 bases and J gave up 5 bases, with 14 bases separating them. In germline, CDR1 is ENHRY, CDR2 SYGVKD. The CDR3 covers 13 residues. The CDR3 is CAITPGVAETQYF. The CDR3 DNA reads TGTGCCATCACCCCAGGGGTGGCCGAGACCCAGTACTTC.

About this clone itself: Relative to the germline gene, one junction end is altered; a read error may explain this. This chain joins TRBV3-1 (or the pseudogene TRBV3-2) and TRBJ1-6; 8 nucleotides align to TRBD1. This CDR3 is 14 amino acids long. CDR1 and CDR2 (germline): LGHDT, YNNKEL (reference sequence). This chain's CDR3 is CASRDGQGNLPLHF. The CDR3 DNA reads as TGTGCCAGCAGGGACGGACAGGGAAATTTACCCCTCCACTTT.

The chain links TRBV10-2 to TRBJ2-7; the D is unclear. CDR1 and CDR2 from the germline V gene are WSHSY and SAAADI. This CDR3 comprises 12 residues. Trimming cost V 6 bases and J 2 bases, with 8 bases left between them. CDR3 protein: CASSALTYEQYF. Here the CDR3 DNA reads TGCGCCAGCAGCGCCCTAACCTACGAGCAGTACTTC.

The chain recombines TRBV5-1 with TRBJ2-7, with D tentatively TRBD2 (5 bases). CDR3 length: 14 amino acids. V lost 0 bases and J 3 bases, leaving 10 bases between the germline ends. Germline V gene data show CDR1 as SGHRS and CDR2 as YFSETQ. CDR3 nucleotide sequence: TGCGCCAGCAGCTTGGATCGGGGTAACTACGAGCAGTACTTC. As protein: CASSLDRGNYEQYF.